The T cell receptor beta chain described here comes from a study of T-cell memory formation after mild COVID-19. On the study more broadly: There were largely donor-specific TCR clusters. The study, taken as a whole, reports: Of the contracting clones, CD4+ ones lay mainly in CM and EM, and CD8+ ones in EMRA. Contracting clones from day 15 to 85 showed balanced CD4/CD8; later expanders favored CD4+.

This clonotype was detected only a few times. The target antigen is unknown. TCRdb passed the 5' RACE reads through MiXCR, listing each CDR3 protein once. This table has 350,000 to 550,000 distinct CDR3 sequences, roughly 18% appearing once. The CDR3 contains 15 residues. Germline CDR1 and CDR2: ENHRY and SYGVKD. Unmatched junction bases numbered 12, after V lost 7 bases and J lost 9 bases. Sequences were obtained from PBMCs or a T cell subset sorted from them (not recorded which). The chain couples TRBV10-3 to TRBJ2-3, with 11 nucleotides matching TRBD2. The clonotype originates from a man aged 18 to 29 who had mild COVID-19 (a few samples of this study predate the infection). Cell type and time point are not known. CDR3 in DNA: TGTGCCATCACCCTAACTAGCGGGGGTGGTCGAACGCAGTATTTT. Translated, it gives CAITLTSGGGRTQYF.